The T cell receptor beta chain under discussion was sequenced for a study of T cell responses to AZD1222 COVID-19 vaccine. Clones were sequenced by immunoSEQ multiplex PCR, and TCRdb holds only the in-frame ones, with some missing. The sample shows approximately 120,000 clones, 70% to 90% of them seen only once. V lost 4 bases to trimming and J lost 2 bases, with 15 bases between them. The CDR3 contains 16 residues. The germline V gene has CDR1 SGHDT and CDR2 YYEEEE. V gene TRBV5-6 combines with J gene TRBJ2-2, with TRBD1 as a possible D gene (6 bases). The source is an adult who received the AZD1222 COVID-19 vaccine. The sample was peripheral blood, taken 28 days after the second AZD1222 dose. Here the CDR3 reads CASSASTGHNTGELFF. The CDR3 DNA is TGTGCCAGCAGCGCCTCTACGGGACACAACACCGGGGAGCTGTTTTTT.